One sample yielded the 30 T cell receptor beta chains listed below, sequenced in a study of T-cell memory formation after mild COVID-19. TCRdb re-called the 5' RACE reads through MiXCR, storing one row per CDR3 protein. The sample consists of 150,000 to 200,000 distinct CDR3 sequences, approximately 10% of them appearing once. Specimen: PBMCs or a T cell subset sorted from them (not recorded which). These receptors came from a man aged 18 to 29 who had mild COVID-19 (a few samples of this study predate the infection). Cell type and time point are not known.

The chain uses TRBV18 and TRBJ2-7; TRBD1 matches at 9 bases. Per the germline V gene, CDR1 is KGHSH and CDR2 is LQKENI. V was clipped by 4 bases and J by 5 bases; unmatched bases: 12. The CDR3 is made up of 16 amino acids. This chain's CDR3 is CASSREPGQGQHEQYV. CDR3 nucleotides: TGTGCCAGCTCACGCGAACCGGGACAGGGACAGCACGAGCAGTACGTC.

This chain connects TRBV9 to TRBJ1-1, with D possibly matching TRBD1 (5 bases). Germline-derived CDR1 and CDR2 are SGDLS and YYNGEE. The CDR3 spans 16 residues. The V end lost 0 bases, the J end lost 4 bases, and 16 bases lay between the germline ends. Here the CDR3 reads CASSVGGVRGSTEAFF. DNA of the CDR3: TGTGCCAGCAGCGTAGGAGGCGTGAGGGGAAGCACTGAAGCTTTCTTT.

This clonotype was seen only a few times. The chain links TRBV6-6 to TRBJ1-1; D perhaps matches TRBD1 (5 bases). Deletions cut 6 bases from V and 6 bases from J, with 14 bases between. CDR1 is MNHNY, CDR2 SVGAGI, per germline (reference sequence). The CDR3 runs 13 residues. In DNA, the CDR3 is TGTGCCAGCAGCCTCTCAGGGCTTCCTGAAGCTTTCTTT. It yields the protein CASSLSGLPEAFF.

The rearrangement uses TRBV5-1 and TRBJ1-2, with 7 bases identical to TRBD1. V shed 3 bases, J shed 1 base, and the junction held 6 bases outside the gene matches. From germline, CDR1 is SGHRS and CDR2 YFSETQ. The CDR3 spans 15 residues. The CDR3: CASSSGTVGNYGYTF. CDR3 sequence (DNA): TGCGCCAGCAGCTCGGGGACAGTGGGTAACTATGGCTACACCTTC.

V usage is TRBV7-2 and J usage is TRBJ1-2; D is unresolved. Trimming left V 2 bases short and J 4 bases short, with 14 bases between. CDR1 is SGHTA and CDR2 is FQGNSA in the germline V gene. CDR3 length: 15 amino acids. CDR3 protein: CASSLSGGLSYGYTF. In DNA form, the CDR3 reads TGTGCCAGCAGCTTAAGCGGCGGCTTATCCTATGGCTACACCTTC.

This clonotype was seen a few times. The chain uses TRBV6-5 and TRBJ2-5; D unclear. V was cut by 0 bases and J by 5 bases, with 13 bases left in between. Germline CDR1 MNHEY, CDR2 SVGAGI. CDR3 length: 15 residues. CDR3 loop: CASSYSGIRAETQYF. CDR3 DNA sequence: TGTGCCAGCAGTTACTCGGGGATTCGAGCGGAGACCCAGTACTTC.

The chain employs TRBV6-5 and TRBJ1-1, with D possibly being TRBD1 (6 bases). CDR3 length: 15 residues. Germline-derived CDR1 and CDR2 are MNHEY and SVGAGI. Trimming removed 6 bases from V and 2 bases from J, with 16 bases in between. CDR3 coding DNA: TGTGCCAGCAGAAAGGGGACACTTGGCAACACTGAAGCTTTCTTT. This gives the protein CASRKGTLGNTEAFF.

On this clonotype: A junction end diverges from the germline sequence, so it may reflect a read error. V gene TRBV5-1 combines with J gene TRBJ2-1; 9 bases match TRBD2. The CDR3 is 15 residues long. Germline values: CDR1 SGHRS, CDR2 YFSETQ. DNA of the CDR3: TGCGCCAGCAGCTTGGCTAGCGGGGTCTACAATGAGAAGTTCTTC. Its protein is CASSLASGVYNEKFF.

V gene TRBV12-3 or TRBV12-4 combines with J gene TRBJ1-2; TRBD1 matches 7 bases. Trimming at V came to 5 bases and at J to 6 bases, leaving 9 bases not matched to a gene. The CDR3 loop spans 14 amino acids. The CDR3 DNA sequence: TGTGCCAGCAGTCCGTGGACAGGCGACCATGGCTACACCTTC. It yields the protein CASSPWTGDHGYTF.

The rearrangement joins TRBV20-1 to TRBJ1-1; 8 bases fit TRBD1. CDR1 is DFQATT and CDR2 is SNEGSKA in the germline V gene (reference sequence). Unmatched junction bases numbered 10, after V lost 3 bases and J lost 1 base. The CDR3 has 16 residues. CDR3 amino acids: CSASLLAGQANTEAFF. The CDR3 region has the DNA TGCAGTGCTAGTCTTCTGGCGGGACAGGCGAACACTGAAGCTTTCTTT.

This clonotype was detected a few times. This chain joins TRBV6-5 and TRBJ2-3; TRBD2 might be the D (5 bases). Germline V lookup: CDR1 MNHEY, CDR2 SVGAGI. The CDR3 sequence is 15 residues long. V gave up 0 bases and J gave up 6 bases, with 13 bases separating them. CDR3 sequence reads: CASSYSSYQRDTQYF. CDR3 nucleotide sequence: TGTGCCAGCAGTTACTCATCCTATCAGCGGGATACGCAGTATTTT.

This clonotype was counted between two and nine times. CDR3 bases: TGCGCCAGCAGGCGACAGGGGGAGAACACCGGGGAGCTGTTTTTT. Its translation is CASRRQGENTGELFF. J is TRBJ2-2 and V is TRBV5-1; 9 nucleotides match TRBD1. With V trimmed by 5 bases and J by 1 base, 3 bases remained unmatched. The V gene's germline CDR1 is SGHRS and CDR2 YFSETQ. The CDR3 contains 15 residues. Full variable domain (missing parts from reference TRBV5-1 and TRBJ2-2): KAGVTQTPRYLIKTRGQQVTLSCSPISGHRSVSWYQQTPGQGLQFLFEYFSETQRNKGNFPGRFSGRQFSNSRSEMNVSTLELGDSALYLCASRRQGENTGELFFGEGSRLTVL.

CDR3 amino acids: CATSSGGSTQYF. The CDR3 DNA is TGTGCCACCTCTTCTGGAGGGAGTACGCAGTATTTT. This sequence joins TRBV24-1 and TRBJ2-3; D possibly corresponds to TRBD2 (6 bases). The length of the CDR3 is 12 residues. Germline V CDR1 and CDR2: KGHDR, SFDVKD. Deletions cut 9 bases from V and 8 bases from J, with 14 bases between.

This clonotype occurred many times. The V and J genes are TRBV5-1 and TRBJ2-5, with 8 bases fitting TRBD2. The CDR3 consists of 15 residues. CDR1 is SGHRS, CDR2 YFSETQ, per germline. The V gene end was trimmed by 0 bases and the J gene end by 4 bases; junction bases not matched to a gene: 5. The CDR3 nucleotides are TGCGCCAGCAGCTTGGTACCTAGCGGGTTAGAGACCCAGTACTTC. As protein: CASSLVPSGLETQYF.

There are a few counts of this clonotype. The chain recombines TRBV5-1 with TRBJ2-3; 11 nucleotides align to TRBD2. CDR1 and CDR2 (germline): SGHRS, YFSETQ. The CDR3 runs 18 residues. J was trimmed by 2 bases and V by 1 base; bases with no gene match: 9. CDR3 DNA sequence: TGCGCCAGCAGCTTGAGGGCTAGCGGGGGGCGTCTCACAGATACGCAGTATTTT. Encoded protein: CASSLRASGGRLTDTQYF.

This clonotype showed up many times. The gene calls are TRBV6-5 and TRBJ2-2; unclear D gene. The length of the CDR3 is 16 residues. CDR1 and CDR2 (germline): MNHEY, SVGAGI. Trimming left V 4 bases short and J 0 bases short, with 12 bases between. This chain's CDR3 is CASSSVDTANTGELFF. The CDR3 DNA follows: TGTGCCAGCAGTTCCGTCGACACAGCGAACACCGGGGAGCTGTTTTTT.

This clonotype was counted many times. The chain recombines TRBV7-2 with TRBJ2-3; TRBD2 agrees at 12 bases. After removal of 5 bases from V and 5 bases from J, the junction contained 8 bases not matched to a gene. The CDR3 length is 16 residues. From germline, CDR1 is SGHTA and CDR2 FQGNSA. As DNA, the CDR3 is TGTGCCAGCAGCCCCGCCCTAGCGGGGGGGCAAGATACGCAGTATTTT. Translated: CASSPALAGGQDTQYF.

This chain connects TRBV12-3 or TRBV12-4 to TRBJ2-3; D is undetermined. This CDR3 region has 13 residues. Trimming cost V 3 bases and J 4 bases, with 8 bases left between them. The CDR3 DNA sequence: TGTGCCAGCAGTTTCCGCCTCCCAGATACGCAGTATTTT. Protein product: CASSFRLPDTQYF.

This clonotype was counted between two and nine times. This chain connects TRBV6-5 to TRBJ1-5; no clear D gene. Germline loops: CDR1 MNHEY, CDR2 SVGAGI. Trimming removed 3 bases from V and 6 bases from J, with 9 bases in between. The CDR3 sequence is 13 residues long. The CDR3 DNA is TGTGCCAGCAGTTATACGTTTGGTCAGCCCCAGCATTTT. Its translation: CASSYTFGQPQHF.

This clonotype showed up many times. The chain carries TRBV4-3 and TRBJ1-6; 8 bases agree with TRBD1. V lost 5 bases and J lost 6; bases outside the gene matches: 6. This CDR3 is built from 15 residues. Germline values: CDR1 LGHNA, CDR2 YSLEER. The CDR3 is CASSYGQGTNSPLHF. In DNA form, the CDR3 reads TGCGCCAGCAGCTACGGACAGGGAACTAATTCACCCCTCCACTTT.

V is TRBV7-2 and J is TRBJ2-1; D call uncertain. The CDR3 length is 15 residues. CDR1 SGHTA and CDR2 FQGNSA come from the germline V gene. With 5 bases removed from V and 2 bases from J, the gap between germline ends came to 13 bases. The CDR3 protein is CASSPQTGTYNEQFF. CDR3 nucleotides: TGTGCCAGCAGCCCACAGACCGGAACCTACAATGAGCAGTTCTTC.

The V call is TRBV7-3, the J call TRBJ2-1; a weak D match, TRBD1 (5 bases). CDR1 is SGHTA and CDR2 is FQGTGA in the germline V gene. Trimming took 5 bases from V and 5 from J, leaving 16 bases between them. The CDR3 has 15 amino acids. As DNA, the CDR3 is TGTGCCAGCAGCCAGGACAACCCCTCACACAATGAGCAGTTCTTC. This codes for CASSQDNPSHNEQFF.

This clonotype was detected ten times or more. The chain employs TRBV4-1 and TRBJ2-4; TRBD2 agrees at 10 bases. Looked up from germline, CDR1 is MGHRA and CDR2 is YSYEKL. The ends lost 1 base at V and 10 bases at J; junction bases unmatched: 10. This CDR3 comprises 16 residues. CDR3: CASSQVPSGGPFIQYF. The CDR3 bases are TGCGCCAGCAGCCAAGTCCCTAGCGGGGGCCCCTTTATTCAGTACTTC.

The rearrangement joins TRBV7-3 to TRBJ2-3; 12 bases fit TRBD2. The CDR3 length is 16 residues. J was trimmed by 9 bases and V by 5 bases; bases with no gene match: 12. CDR1 SGHTA and CDR2 FQGTGA come from the germline V gene. The DNA for the CDR3 is TGTGCCAGCAGCATGCTGACTAGCGGGGGTGCCCAGACGCAGTATTTT. Translation gives CASSMLTSGGAQTQYF.

Turning to this clonotype: No DNA is shown, since the ends of the CDR3 on it are uncertain; the CDR3 is the one TCRdb lists. The CDR3 here is CATSDPGQGGMDTQYFGSYF. The chain uses TRBV24-1 and TRBJ2-3; the DNA was not used to check the table's D call, TRBD1. Termini included, the CDR3 measures 20 amino acids. Germline values: CDR1 KGHDR, CDR2 SFDVKD.

The chain joins TRBV7-3 to TRBJ2-2; D is unresolved. Trimming removed 6 bases at V and 2 bases at J, with 10 bases between. Germline V lookup: CDR1 SGHTA, CDR2 FQGTGA. The CDR3 runs 14 residues. The CDR3 bases are TGTGCCAGCAGTTTGGGAAGTAACACCGGGGAGCTGTTTTTT. Protein product: CASSLGSNTGELFF.

The chain carries TRBV12-5 and TRBJ2-2; the D gene is possibly TRBD2 (5 bases). Germline CDR1 reads LGHNT; CDR2 reads FRNRAP. V lost 0 bases and J lost 4, with 15 bases in between. This CDR3 contains 17 residues. CDR3 amino acids: CASGLVRGTAATGELFF. CDR3 nucleotide sequence: TGTGCTAGTGGTTTGGTACGGGGAACAGCAGCCACCGGGGAGCTGTTTTTT. The full variable domain, completed using reference TRBV12-5 and TRBJ2-2, is DARVTQTPRHKVTEMGQEVTMRCQPILGHNTVFWYRQTMMQGLELLAYFRNRAPLDDSGMPKDRFSAEMPDATLATLKIQPSEPRDSAVYFCASGLVRGTAATGELFFGEGSRLTVL.

This clonotype was counted only a few times. V and J are TRBV5-1 and TRBJ2-5; D is undetermined. This CDR3 contains 14 residues. Trimming removed 2 bases at V and 5 bases at J, with 13 bases between. Per germline, CDR1 SGHRS and CDR2 YFSETQ. This chain's CDR3 is CASSFTANVETQYF. CDR3 sequence (DNA): TGCGCCAGCAGCTTCACGGCGAACGTCGAGACCCAGTACTTC.

DNA for the CDR3: TGCGCCAGCAGCTCCGACTCGACAGGGGGATATGAGACCCAGTACTTC. The encoded protein is CASSSDSTGGYETQYF. The chain links TRBV5-1 to TRBJ2-5; 9 bases align to TRBD1. V shed 3 bases and J 5 bases; nucleotides not matched to a gene: 11. CDR1 and CDR2 (germline): SGHRS, YFSETQ. This CDR3 is 16 amino acids long.

This clonotype turned up a few times. This rearrangement joins TRBV20-1 to TRBJ1-2; D perhaps matches TRBD1 (6 bases). CDR3 size: 12 residues. V gave up 4 bases and J gave up 2 bases, with 8 bases separating them. Per germline, CDR1 DFQATT and CDR2 SNEGSKA (reference sequence). CDR3 DNA: TGCAGTGCTATTACAGGGAACTATGGCTACACCTTC. The encoded protein is CSAITGNYGYTF.